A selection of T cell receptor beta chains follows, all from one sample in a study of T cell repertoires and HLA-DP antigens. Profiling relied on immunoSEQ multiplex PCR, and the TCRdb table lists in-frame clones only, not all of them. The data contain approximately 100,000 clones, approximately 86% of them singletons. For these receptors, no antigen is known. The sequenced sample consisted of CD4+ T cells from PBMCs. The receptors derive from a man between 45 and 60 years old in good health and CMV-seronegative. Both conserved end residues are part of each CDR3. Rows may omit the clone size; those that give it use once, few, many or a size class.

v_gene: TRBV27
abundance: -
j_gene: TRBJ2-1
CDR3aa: CASSLTGESYNEQFF

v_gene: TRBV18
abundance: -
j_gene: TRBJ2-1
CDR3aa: CASSTNRVDYNEQFF

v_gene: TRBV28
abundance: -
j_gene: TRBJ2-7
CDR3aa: CASTGAAYEQYF

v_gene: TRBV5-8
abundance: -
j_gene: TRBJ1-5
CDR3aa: CASSLEAGGGNQPQHF

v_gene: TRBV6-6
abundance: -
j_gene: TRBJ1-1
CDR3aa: CASLGQLNTEAFF

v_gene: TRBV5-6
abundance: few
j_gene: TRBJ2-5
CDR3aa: CASSPTGLETQYF

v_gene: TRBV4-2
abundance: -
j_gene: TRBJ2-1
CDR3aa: CASKGASGDNEQFF

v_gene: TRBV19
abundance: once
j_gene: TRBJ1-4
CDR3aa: CASSVSGGKLFF

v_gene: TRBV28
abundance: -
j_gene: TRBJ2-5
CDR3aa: CASRNKLGQGGETQYF

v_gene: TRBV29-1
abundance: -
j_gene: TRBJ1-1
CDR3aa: CSVEGNTEAFF

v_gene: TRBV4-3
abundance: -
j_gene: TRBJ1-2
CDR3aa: CASSQVGRRGYTF

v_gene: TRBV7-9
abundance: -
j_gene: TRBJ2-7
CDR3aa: CASSSAGTRTYEQYF

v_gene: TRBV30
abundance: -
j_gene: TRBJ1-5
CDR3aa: CAWRTGLQPQHF

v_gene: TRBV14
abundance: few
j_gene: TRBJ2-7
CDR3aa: CASGSLGGQYF

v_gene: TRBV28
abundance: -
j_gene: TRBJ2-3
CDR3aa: CASSWSTSTDTQYF

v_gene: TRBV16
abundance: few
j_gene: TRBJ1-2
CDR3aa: CASSQTTGGVTAGYTF

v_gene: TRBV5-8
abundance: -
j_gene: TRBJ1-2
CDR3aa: CASSLQVRYGYTF

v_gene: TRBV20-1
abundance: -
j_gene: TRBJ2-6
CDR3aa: CSAETGNVLTF

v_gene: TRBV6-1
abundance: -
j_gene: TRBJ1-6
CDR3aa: CASSDLGGRGYSPLHF

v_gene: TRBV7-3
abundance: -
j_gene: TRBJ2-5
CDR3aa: CASSSLEGSETQYF

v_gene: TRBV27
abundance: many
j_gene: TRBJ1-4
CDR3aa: CASSFQAGEKLFF

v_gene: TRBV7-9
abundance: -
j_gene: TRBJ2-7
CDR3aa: CASSLVDIGEQYF

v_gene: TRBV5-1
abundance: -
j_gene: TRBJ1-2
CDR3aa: CASSVPGQSYGYTF

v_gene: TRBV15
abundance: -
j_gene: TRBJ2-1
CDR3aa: CATSRNSGGASYNEQFF

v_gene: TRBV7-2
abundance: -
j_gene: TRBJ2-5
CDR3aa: CASSLAPMGTQYF

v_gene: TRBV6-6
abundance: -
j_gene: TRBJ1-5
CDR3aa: CASRSRATALDPQHF

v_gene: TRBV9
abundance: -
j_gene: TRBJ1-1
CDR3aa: CASSTLMGGNTEAFF

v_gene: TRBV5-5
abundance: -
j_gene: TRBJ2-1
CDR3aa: CASSFAGSYNEQFF

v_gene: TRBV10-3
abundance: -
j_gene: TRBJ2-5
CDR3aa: CAISERGPGETQYF

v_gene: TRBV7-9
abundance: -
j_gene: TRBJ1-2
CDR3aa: CASSLSQGNYGYTF

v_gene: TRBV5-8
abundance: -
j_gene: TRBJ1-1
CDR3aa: CASSLQPTGDTEAFF

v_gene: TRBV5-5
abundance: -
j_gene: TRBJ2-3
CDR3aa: CASSYPGLAGTDTQYF

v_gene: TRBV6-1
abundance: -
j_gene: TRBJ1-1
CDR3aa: CASILQQVNTEAFF

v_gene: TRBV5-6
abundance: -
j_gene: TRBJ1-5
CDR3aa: CASSLGQSNQPQHF

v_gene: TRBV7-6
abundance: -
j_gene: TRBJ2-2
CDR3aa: CASSLADNTGELFF

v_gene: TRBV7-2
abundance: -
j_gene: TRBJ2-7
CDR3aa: CASSPFFSGTGEQYF

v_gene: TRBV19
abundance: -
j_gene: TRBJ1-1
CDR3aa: CASSKNRVNTEAFF

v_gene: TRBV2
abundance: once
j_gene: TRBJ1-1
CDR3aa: CASRAPTGSSTEAFF

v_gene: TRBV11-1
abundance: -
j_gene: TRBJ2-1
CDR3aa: CASSSYDSSYNEQFF